A selection of T cell receptor beta chains follows, all from one sample in a study of blood T cell repertoires in COVID-19. Sequenced by immunoSEQ multiplex PCR; TCRdb stores in-frame clones only, minus some. This repertoire shows about 150,000 clones, roughly 78% found once; its top ten account for around 20%. Material: PBMCs or T cells enriched from blood (not recorded which). All receptors derive from a woman in her 70s in a cohort exposed to, infected with or recovered from COVID-19 (not recorded which). The CDR3 runs from the conserved cysteine through the conserved F or W. A D gene is named only where the DNA matches it firmly. Rows give clone size only sometimes, using once, few, many, or a class for an expanded clone.

J: TRBJ2-3
size: -
D: -
V: TRBV7-8
CDR3: CASRLGGSTDTQYF
DNA: TGTGCCAGCAGACTAGGGGGTTCCACAGATACGCAGTATTTT

J: TRBJ1-3
size: -
D: -
V: TRBV7-9
CDR3: CASTPPAGGQSTGNTIYF
DNA: TGTGCCAGCACCCCCCCCGCCGGGGGTCAATCTACTGGAAACACCATATATTTT

J: TRBJ1-2
size: -
D: -
V: TRBV7-2
CDR3: CASSLAAGVGYTF
DNA: TGTGCCAGCAGCTTAGCAGCAGGGGTTGGCTACACCTTC

J: TRBJ1-1
size: once
D: TRBD1
V: TRBV5-1
CDR3: CASSRGQGSTEAFF
DNA: TGCGCCAGCAGCCGCGGACAGGGATCCACTGAAGCTTTCTTT

J: TRBJ1-6
size: few
D: -
V: TRBV18
CDR3: CASSPRGSFSSYNSPLHF
DNA: TGTGCCAGCTCACCCCGTGGCTCCTTCAGCTCCTATAATTCACCCCTCCACTTT

J: TRBJ1-2
size: -
D: -
V: TRBV6-5
CDR3: CASSLGGAGRYGYTF
DNA: TGTGCCAGCAGTTTAGGAGGGGCCGGGCGCTATGGCTACACCTTC

J: TRBJ1-2
size: once
D: -
V: TRBV28
CDR3: CASIGGQYGYTF
DNA: TGTGCCAGCATCGGGGGTCAGTATGGCTACACCTTC

J: TRBJ1-3
size: -
D: -
V: TRBV2
CDR3: CASGPVISGNTIYF
DNA: TGTGCCAGCGGGCCAGTGATATCTGGAAACACCATATATTTT

J: TRBJ2-2
size: -
D: TRBD1
V: TRBV11-1
CDR3: CASSQRGQGSTGELFF
DNA: TGTGCCAGCAGCCAACGGGGACAGGGTAGTACCGGGGAGCTGTTTTTT

J: TRBJ2-3
size: -
D: TRBD1
V: TRBV5-1
CDR3: CASRGTVTDTQYF
DNA: TGCGCCAGCAGAGGGACAGTGACAGATACGCAGTATTTT

J: TRBJ1-2
size: -
D: -
V: TRBV28
CDR3: CASRVAGWSHYGYTF
DNA: TGTGCCAGCAGAGTAGCTGGGTGGAGCCACTATGGCTACACCTTC